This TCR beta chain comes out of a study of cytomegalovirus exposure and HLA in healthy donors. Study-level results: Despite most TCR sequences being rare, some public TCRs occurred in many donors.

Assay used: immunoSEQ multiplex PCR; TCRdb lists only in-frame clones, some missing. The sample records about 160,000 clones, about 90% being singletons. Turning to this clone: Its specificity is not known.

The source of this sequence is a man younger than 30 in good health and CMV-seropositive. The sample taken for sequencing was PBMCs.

CDR3 sequence reads: CASSENTLNTEAFF. In DNA, the CDR3 is TGTGCCAGCAGTGAAAACACATTGAACACTGAAGCTTTCTTT. The chain is built from TRBV25-1 and TRBJ1-1; no definite D call. Germline V CDR1 and CDR2: MGHDK, SYGVNS. V gave up 2 bases and J gave up 0 bases, with 7 bases separating them. The CDR3 runs 14 residues.